This TCR beta chain came from a study of T cells in narcolepsy. Overall study context: Patients with NT1 or NT2 and healthy control donors were enrolled. Study-wide results and caveats: No autoreactive T cell clone sequences appeared in some memory CD4+ repertoires. Autoreactive HCRT-specific and TRIB2-specific clonotypes were marked in same-patient CSF-versus-blood CD4+ comparisons.

Sequencing used immunoSEQ multiplex PCR; TCRdb keeps in-frame clones, though not all of them. The sample lists about 22,000 clones; 75% to 85% were seen once. Germline CDR1 is SGHVS and CDR2 is FNYEAQ. Trimming cost V 5 bases and J 5 bases; bases outside gene matches: 6. CDR3 length equals 15 residues. This clone appeared a few times. The antigen remains unidentified. The V and J genes are TRBV7-6 and TRBJ2-1, with 10 bases that match TRBD2. The source of this sequence is a human donor in good health. Source material: memory (CD45RA-) CD4+ T cells from blood. CDR3 nucleotides: TGTGCCAGCAGCGTTAGCGGGGGGCTTAACAATGAGCAGTTCTTC. Protein product: CASSVSGGLNNEQFF.